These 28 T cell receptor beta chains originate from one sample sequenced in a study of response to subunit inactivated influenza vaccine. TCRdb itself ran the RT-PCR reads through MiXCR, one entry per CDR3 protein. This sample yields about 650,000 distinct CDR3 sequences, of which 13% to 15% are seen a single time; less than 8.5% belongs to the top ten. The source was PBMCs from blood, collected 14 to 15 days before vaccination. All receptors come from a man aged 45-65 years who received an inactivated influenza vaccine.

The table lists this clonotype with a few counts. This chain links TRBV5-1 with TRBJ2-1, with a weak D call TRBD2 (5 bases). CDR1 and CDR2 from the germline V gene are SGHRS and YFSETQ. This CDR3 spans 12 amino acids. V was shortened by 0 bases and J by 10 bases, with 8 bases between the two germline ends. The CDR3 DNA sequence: TGCGCCAGCAGCTTGGCGACGGGGGAGCAGTTCTTC. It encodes CASSLATGEQFF.

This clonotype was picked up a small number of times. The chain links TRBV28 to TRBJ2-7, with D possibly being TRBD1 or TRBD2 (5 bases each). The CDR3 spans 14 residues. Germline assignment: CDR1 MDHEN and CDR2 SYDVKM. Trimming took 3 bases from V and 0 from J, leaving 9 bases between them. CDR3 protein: CASSFLRGSYEQYF. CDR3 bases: TGTGCCAGCAGTTTTTTGAGGGGCTCCTACGAGCAGTACTTC.

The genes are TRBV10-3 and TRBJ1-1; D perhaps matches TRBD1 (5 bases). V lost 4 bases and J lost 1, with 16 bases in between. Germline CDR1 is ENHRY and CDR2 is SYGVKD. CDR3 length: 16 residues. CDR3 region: CAISGDPAPRNTEAFF. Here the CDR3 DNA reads TGTGCCATCAGTGGGGACCCGGCTCCCCGGAACACTGAAGCTTTCTTT.

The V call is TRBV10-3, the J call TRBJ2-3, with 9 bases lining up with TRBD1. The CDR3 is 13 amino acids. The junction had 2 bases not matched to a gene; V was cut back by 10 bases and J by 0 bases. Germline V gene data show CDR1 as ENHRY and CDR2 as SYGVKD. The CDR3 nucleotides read TGTGCCACCGGGACAGGGAGCACAGATACGCAGTATTTT. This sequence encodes CATGTGSTDTQYF.

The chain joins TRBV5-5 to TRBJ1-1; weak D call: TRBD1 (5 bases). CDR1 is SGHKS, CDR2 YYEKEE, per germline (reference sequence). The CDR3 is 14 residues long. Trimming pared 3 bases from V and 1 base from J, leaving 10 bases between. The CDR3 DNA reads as TGTGCCAGCAGCTCGGTGGGGGGGAACACTGAAGCTTTCTTT. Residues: CASSSVGGNTEAFF.

The CDR3 spells CASSRDTVGEQYF. As DNA, the CDR3 is TGTGCCAGCAGCCGGGATACGGTGGGCGAGCAGTACTTC. The chain uses TRBV7-2 and TRBJ2-7; D possibly corresponds to TRBD2 (5 bases). V was trimmed by 5 bases and J by 6 bases, leaving 14 bases between them. From germline, CDR1 is SGHTA and CDR2 FQGNSA. The CDR3 has 13 amino acids.

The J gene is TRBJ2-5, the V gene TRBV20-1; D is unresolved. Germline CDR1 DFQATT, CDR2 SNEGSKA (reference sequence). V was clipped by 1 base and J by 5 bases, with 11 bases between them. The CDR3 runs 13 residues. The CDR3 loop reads CSARGGAIETQYF. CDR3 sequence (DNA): TGCAGTGCTAGAGGTGGCGCTATCGAGACCCAGTACTTC.

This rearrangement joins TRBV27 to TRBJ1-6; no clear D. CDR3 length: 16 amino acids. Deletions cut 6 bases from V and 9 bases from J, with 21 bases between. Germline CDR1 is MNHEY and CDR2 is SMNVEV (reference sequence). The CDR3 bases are TGTGCCAGCAGGAGTGCCAGGACGGTGAAAGGTTCACCCCTCCACTTT. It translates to CASRSARTVKGSPLHF.

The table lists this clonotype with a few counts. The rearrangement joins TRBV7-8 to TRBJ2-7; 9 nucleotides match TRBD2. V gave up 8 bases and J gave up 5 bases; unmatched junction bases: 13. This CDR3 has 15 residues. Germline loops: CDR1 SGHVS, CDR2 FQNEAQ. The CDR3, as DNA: TGTGCCAGCTCCAATGGGGCGGGAGGGTACCACGAGCAGTACTTC. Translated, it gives CASSNGAGGYHEQYF.

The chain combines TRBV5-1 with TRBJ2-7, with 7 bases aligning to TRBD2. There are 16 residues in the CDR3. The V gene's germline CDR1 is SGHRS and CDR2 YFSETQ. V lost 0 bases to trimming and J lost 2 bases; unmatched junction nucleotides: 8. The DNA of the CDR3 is TGCGCCAGCAGCTTGGAGGGGAGGGCCACTCCCTACGAGCAGTACTTC. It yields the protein CASSLEGRATPYEQYF.

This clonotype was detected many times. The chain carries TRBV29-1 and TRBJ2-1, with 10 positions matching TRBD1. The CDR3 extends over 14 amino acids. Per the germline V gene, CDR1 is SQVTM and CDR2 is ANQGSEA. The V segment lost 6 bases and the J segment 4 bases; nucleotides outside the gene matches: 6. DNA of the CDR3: TGCAGCGTGGCCGGGACAGGGGCGTACAATGAGCAGTTCTTC. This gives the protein CSVAGTGAYNEQFF.

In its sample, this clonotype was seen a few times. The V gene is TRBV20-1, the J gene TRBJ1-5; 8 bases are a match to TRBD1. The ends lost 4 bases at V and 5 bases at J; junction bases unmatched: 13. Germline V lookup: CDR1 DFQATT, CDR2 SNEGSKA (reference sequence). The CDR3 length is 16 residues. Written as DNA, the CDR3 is TGCAGTGCTACACCCATAGGGCAGGGGGCATATCAGCCCCAGCATTTT. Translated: CSATPIGQGAYQPQHF.

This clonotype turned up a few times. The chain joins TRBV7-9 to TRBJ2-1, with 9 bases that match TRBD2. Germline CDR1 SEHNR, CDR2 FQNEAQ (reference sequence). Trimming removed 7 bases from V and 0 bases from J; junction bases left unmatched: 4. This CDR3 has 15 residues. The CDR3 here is CASTPSGDSYNEQFF. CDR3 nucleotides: TGTGCCAGCACCCCTAGCGGGGACTCCTACAATGAGCAGTTCTTC.

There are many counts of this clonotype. The CDR3 spells CATSDAAGGLGEQFF. The CDR3 DNA reads as TGTGCCACCAGTGATGCGGCGGGAGGTCTGGGTGAGCAGTTCTTC. The chain combines TRBV24-1 with TRBJ2-1; 8 positions match TRBD2. Per germline, CDR1 KGHDR and CDR2 SFDVKD. This CDR3 region has 15 residues. V lost 3 bases to trimming and J lost 9 bases; unmatched junction nucleotides: 9.

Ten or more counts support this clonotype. CDR3 in DNA: TGTGCCATCAGTGAGCAGGTTAATACTGAAGCTTTCTTT. Residues: CAISEQVNTEAFF. The chain uses TRBV10-3 and TRBJ1-1, with D unclear. The ends were cut back, 2 bases at V and 5 bases at J, with 9 bases in the middle. CDR1 and CDR2 (germline): ENHRY, SYGVKD. The CDR3 consists of 13 residues.

The CDR3 sequence is CASSEELRLAGDTQYF. The CDR3 bases are TGTGCCAGTAGCGAGGAGTTAAGGCTAGCGGGTGATACGCAGTATTTT. V is TRBV19 and J is TRBJ2-3; 8 positions agree with TRBD2. Germline lookup yields CDR1 LNHDA and CDR2 SQIVND (reference sequence). V was pared by 6 bases and J by 6 bases, with 14 bases of the junction left unmatched. The CDR3 loop spans 16 amino acids.

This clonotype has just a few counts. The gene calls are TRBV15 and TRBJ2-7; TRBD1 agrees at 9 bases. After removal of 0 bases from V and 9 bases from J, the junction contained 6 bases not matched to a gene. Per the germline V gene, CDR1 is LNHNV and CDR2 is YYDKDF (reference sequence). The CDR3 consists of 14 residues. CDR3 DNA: TGTGCCACCAGCAGAGATCACGGACAGGGGCCGCAGTACTTC. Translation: CATSRDHGQGPQYF.

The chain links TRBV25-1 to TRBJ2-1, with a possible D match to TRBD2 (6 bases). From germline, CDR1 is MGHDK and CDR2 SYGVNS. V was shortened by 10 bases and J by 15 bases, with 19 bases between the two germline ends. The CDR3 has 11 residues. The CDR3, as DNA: TGTGCCACCGCTTATAGCGGAATGTGGTTCTTC. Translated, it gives CATAYSGMWFF.

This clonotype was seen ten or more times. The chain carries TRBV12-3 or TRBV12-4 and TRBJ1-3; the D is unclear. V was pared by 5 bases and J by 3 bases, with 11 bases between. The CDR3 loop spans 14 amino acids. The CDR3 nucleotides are TGTGCCAGCAGTCAGCGTGGAATTGGAAACACCATATATTTT. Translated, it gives CASSQRGIGNTIYF.

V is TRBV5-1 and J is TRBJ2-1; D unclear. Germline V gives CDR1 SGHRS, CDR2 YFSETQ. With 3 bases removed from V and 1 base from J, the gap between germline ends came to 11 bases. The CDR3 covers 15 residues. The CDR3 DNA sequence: TGCGCCAGCAGCTCCGACGACTGGTCCTACAATGAGCAGTTCTTC. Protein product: CASSSDDWSYNEQFF.

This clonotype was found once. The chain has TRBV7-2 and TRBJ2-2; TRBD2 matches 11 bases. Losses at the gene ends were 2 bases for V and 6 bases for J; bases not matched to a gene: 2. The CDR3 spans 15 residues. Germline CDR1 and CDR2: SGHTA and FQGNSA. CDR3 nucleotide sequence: TGTGCCAGCAGCTTAACTAGCGGGAGCGCCGGGGAGCTGTTTTTT. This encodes CASSLTSGSAGELFF.

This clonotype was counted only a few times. Here the CDR3 reads CASSYSGGPNVLTF. The DNA of the CDR3 is TGTGCCAGCAGTTACTCCGGGGGGCCCAACGTCCTGACTTTC. The chain is built from TRBV6-2 or TRBV6-3 and TRBJ2-6; TRBD2 might be the D (7 bases). This CDR3 has 14 residues. CDR1 is MNHEY, CDR2 SVGEGT, per germline. Trimming stripped 0 bases from V and 8 bases from J, with 8 bases between.

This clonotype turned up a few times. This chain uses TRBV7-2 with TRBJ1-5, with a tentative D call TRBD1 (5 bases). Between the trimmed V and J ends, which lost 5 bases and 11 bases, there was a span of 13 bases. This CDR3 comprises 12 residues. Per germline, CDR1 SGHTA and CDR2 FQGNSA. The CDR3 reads CASSLTGSAQHF. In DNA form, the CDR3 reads TGTGCCAGCAGCCTTACAGGCTCGGCCCAGCATTTT. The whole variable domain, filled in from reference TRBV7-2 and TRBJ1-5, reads GAGVSQSPSNKVTEKGKDVELRCDPISGHTALYWYRQSLGQGLEFLIYFQGNSAPDKSGLPSDRFSAERTGGSVSTLTIQRTQQEDSAVYLCASSLTGSAQHFGDGTRLSIL.

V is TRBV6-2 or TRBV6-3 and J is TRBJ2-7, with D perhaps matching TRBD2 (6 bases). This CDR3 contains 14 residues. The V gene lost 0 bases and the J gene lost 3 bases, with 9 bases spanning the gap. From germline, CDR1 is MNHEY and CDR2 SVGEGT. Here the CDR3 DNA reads TGTGCCAGCAGTTACTCCTGGCGGGACTACGAGCAGTACTTC. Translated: CASSYSWRDYEQYF.

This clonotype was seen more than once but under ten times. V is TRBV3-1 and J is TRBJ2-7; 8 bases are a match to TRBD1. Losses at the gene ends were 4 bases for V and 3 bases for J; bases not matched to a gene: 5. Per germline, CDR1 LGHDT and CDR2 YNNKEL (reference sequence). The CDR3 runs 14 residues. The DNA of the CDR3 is TGTGCCAGCAGCCTTCCGGGACAGGTCTACGAGCAGTACTTC. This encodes CASSLPGQVYEQYF.

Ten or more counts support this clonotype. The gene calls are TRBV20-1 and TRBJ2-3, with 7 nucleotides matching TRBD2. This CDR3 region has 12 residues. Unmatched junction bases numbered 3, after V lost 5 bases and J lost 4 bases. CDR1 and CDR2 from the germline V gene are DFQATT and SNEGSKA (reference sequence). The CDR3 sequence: CSADRGADTQYF. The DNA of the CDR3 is TGCAGTGCTGACCGGGGGGCAGATACGCAGTATTTT.

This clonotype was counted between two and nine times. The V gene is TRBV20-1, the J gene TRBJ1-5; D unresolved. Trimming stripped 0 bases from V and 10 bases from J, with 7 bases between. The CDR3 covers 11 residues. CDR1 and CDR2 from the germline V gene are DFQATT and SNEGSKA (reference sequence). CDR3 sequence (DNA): TGCAGTGCTAGAGATTTGTCACCCCAGCATTTT. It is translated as CSARDLSPQHF.

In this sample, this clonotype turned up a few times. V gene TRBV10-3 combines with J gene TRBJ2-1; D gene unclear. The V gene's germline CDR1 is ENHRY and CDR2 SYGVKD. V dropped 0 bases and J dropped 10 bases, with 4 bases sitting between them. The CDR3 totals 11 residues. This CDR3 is CAISESQEQFF. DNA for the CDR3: TGTGCCATCAGTGAGTCCCAAGAGCAGTTCTTC.